This TCR beta chain was identified during a study of response to subunit inactivated influenza vaccine. Germline V gene data show CDR1 as LGHNA and CDR2 as YNFKEQ. CDR3 size: 11 residues. The germline V and J ends were trimmed by 2 bases and 8 bases, with 6 bases remaining between them. Findings of the study overall: Authors proposed each seasonal influenza vaccination draws in few new T cells.

Via MiXCR, TCRdb re-called the RT-PCR reads, giving one row per CDR3 protein. The sample has 150,000 to 200,000 distinct CDR3 sequences, 12% seen once. This clonotype was observed a handful of times. Its antigen is unidentified. The same sample was also studied in work on T cells expressing NK-cell markers. That work adds: UMI-tagged 5'RACE template switching yielded the TCR beta cDNA. Sorting was restricted to alpha-beta TCR T cells by an anti-gamma-delta TCR antibody in several experiments. Of the CD8+ T cell pool in several donors, about 1.0-8% was accounted for by dominant NKG2C+ clonotypes. These clonotypes, the leaders elsewhere, also led the CD3+CD56-NKG2C+ fraction in a few donors.

This clonotype was obtained from a man aged 45-65 years who received an inactivated influenza vaccine. Sequencing used CD8+ T cells sorted from PBMCs, obtained 11 to 12 days after vaccination. The chain couples TRBV4-2 to TRBJ1-1; D perhaps matches TRBD1 (5 bases). CDR3 region: CASSQWGEAFF. The CDR3 DNA follows: TGTGCCAGCAGCCAATGGGGCGAAGCTTTCTTT.